This note documents a single TCR beta chain sequence. Its specific antigen is unknown. Base qualities are not at hand, and no much larger clone is one base apart. The data derive from a study of Ad26.COV2.S vaccination and SARS-CoV-2 variants (dated by TCRdb to the early 2020s). Turning to the overall study: Donors in the vaccine arm were drawn from COV1001, a multicentre, randomized, double-blind, placebo-controlled phase I-IIa trial testing Ad26.COV2.S in healthy adults. Blinding of investigators to trial group allocation was maintained during experiments and outcome assessment. Ad26.COV2.S was administered intramuscularly at 5 x 10^10 or 1 x 10^11 viral particles, either as a single shot or as two shots given 56 days apart. The TCR-sequenced set comprised about 32 samples: approximately 19 Ad26.COV2.S vaccine recipients, 5 placebo recipients and 8 SARS-CoV-2 convalescent individuals. Participants in the trial were split at random into five groups of five each, receiving low-dose or high-dose Ad26.COV2.S once or twice, or else placebo on both occasions. The specificity and breadth of SARS-CoV-2-reactive T cell receptors after Ad26.COV2.S vaccination were assessed by TCRbeta repertoire sequencing.

The immunoSEQ Assay was the method used to sequence TCRbeta CDR3 regions. After extraction, genomic DNA underwent amplification by bias-controlled multiplex PCR, followed by high-throughput sequencing. As for the original processing: To quantify the absolute abundance of each unique TCRbeta CDR3 region, sequences were collapsed and filtered. T cell fraction was estimated by normalizing TCRbeta template counts to usable DNA, which was measured by amplifying reference genes present in all nucleated cells. Repertoire TCRs were annotated as SARS-CoV-2-specific by exact matching of V gene, CDR3 amino acid sequence and J gene to a known reactive TCR set. MIRA supplied the reference SARS-CoV-2 TCR set, which was filtered for enrichment in COVID-19-positive ImmuneCODE repertoires so that public or cross-reactive TCRs were removed. Based on the MIRA antigens, annotated TCRs were further analysed at the level of specific ORF or position within ORF. Breadth was defined as annotated unique rearrangements over total unique productive rearrangements; depth was the summed frequency of those rearrangements. Two-sided Wilcoxon rank-sum tests were applied when comparing TCR breadth between groups. Here the immuneACCESS table is served through TCRdb, limited to in-frame sequences with V and J called. Missing clones are a known gap in these copies; in checked studies unresolved V genes cover under half, and the rest lacks a known reason. Clone size and the V and J calls come from that table; the DNA yielded D and trimming. This sample comprises roughly 700,000 clones, 89% of them detected only once. The ten most abundant clones make up over 1.3% of the sample.

The intended sense of this specimen's treatment or condition label: about 20 received Ad26.COV2.S at low or high dose, single or two shots; about five received placebo; per-sample allocation not given. For vaccine and placebo recipients, repertoires were sequenced using samples collected on day 63 after the first injection. Between 29 July and 7 August 2020, Cohort 1b enrolled around 25 adults aged 18-55 years at one site in Boston, USA. Ad26.COV2.S was a replication-incompetent adenovirus type 26 vector that expressed a prefusion-stabilized SARS-CoV-2 spike protein derived from the original Wuhan strain. Results and caveats for the whole study, not just this receptor: It was noted by the authors that total T cell responses may have been underestimated by the TCR breadth and depth analyses. Spike-specific TCR breadth was higher in Ad26.COV2.S recipients than in placebo recipients (P = 0.0014). Vaccine and placebo recipients had comparable non-spike TCR breadth, which fits with the vaccine containing only spike. The study was not powered for comparison of responses between vaccine doses or regimens. Substantial breadth of spike-specific CD8+ and CD4+ T cell responses was reported after vaccination.

The CDR3 holds 16 amino acids from the cysteine to the phenylalanine. The read is trimmed to its CDR3 DNA, 48 bases read in frame from base 1. CDR1 and CDR2 are read off the germline V gene as SGHRS and YFSETQ. Here V drops 4 bases and J drops 4 bases, and the junction holds 11 bases not matched to any gene. This clonotype was sampled from a person aged 18-65 years who received the Ad26.COV2.S COVID-19 vaccine or a placebo. Here the sequenced sample was peripheral blood, taken in a trial of Ad26.COV2.S vaccine versus placebo. The V gene is TRBV5-1 and the J gene is TRBJ1-2; 9 of the junction bases match TRBD1. The DNA sequence follows: TGCGCCAGCAGCATAGGGACAGGGCCACTAGGCTATGGCTACACCTTC. This is translated as CASSIGTGPLGYGYTF.